This T cell receptor (beta chain) was captured in a study of identical twins. V was shortened by 0 bases and J by 1 base, with 7 bases between the two germline ends. The CDR3 covers 14 residues. Germline V CDR1 and CDR2: DFQATT, SNEGSKA (reference sequence). Study-level findings and limits: Conclusions leaned on cross-sectional statistical analysis and did not track the same donors over time. Weaker excess sharing between twins was seen in beta out-of-frame sequences.

Only a few counts were recorded for this clonotype. The antigen remains undetermined. The donor group consisted entirely of healthy Caucasians. Each CDR3 protein gets one entry after TCRdb re-called the 5' RACE reads with MiXCR. In the table there are 500,000 or so distinct CDR3 sequences, over 11% of which are singletons. These same data were also listed under a study on yellow fever vaccine responses in identical twins.

The chain joins TRBV20-1 to TRBJ2-4; D is unresolved. The sequence derives from a woman under 30 in good health. Sequencing input: CD4+ T cells sorted from blood. CDR3 in amino acids: CSAREGTAKNIQYF. The CDR3 DNA is TGCAGTGCTAGAGAGGGAACGGCCAAAAACATTCAGTACTTC.